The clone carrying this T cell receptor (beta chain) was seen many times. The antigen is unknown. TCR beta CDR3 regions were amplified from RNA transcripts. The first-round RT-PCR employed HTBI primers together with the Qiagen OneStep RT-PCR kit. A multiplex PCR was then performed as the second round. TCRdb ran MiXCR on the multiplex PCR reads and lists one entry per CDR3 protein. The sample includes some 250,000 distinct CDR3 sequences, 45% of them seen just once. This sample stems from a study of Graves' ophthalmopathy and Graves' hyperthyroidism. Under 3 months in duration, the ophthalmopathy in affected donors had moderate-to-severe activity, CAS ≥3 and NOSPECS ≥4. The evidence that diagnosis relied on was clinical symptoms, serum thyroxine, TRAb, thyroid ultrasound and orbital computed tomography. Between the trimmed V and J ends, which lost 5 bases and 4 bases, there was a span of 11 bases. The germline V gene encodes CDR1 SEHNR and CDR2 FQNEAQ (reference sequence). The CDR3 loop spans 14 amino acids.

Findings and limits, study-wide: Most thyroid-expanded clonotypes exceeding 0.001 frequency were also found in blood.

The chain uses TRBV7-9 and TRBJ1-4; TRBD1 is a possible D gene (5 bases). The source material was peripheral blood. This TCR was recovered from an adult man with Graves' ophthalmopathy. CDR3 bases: TGTGCCAGCAGCCTCCAGGGCGGTAATGAAAAACTGTTTTTT. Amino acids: CASSLQGGNEKLFF.